Following are 29 T cell receptor beta chains from one sample sequenced in a study of cytomegalovirus exposure and HLA in healthy donors. The PCR used 60 Vbeta and 13 Jbeta primers. Profiled with immunoSEQ multiplex PCR; TCRdb holds only in-frame clones, not every one. The sample totals approximately 110,000 clones. Sequencing used PBMCs. The receptors stem from a man younger than 35 in good health and CMV-seronegative.

The V and J genes are TRBV27 and TRBJ2-7; 8 bases map to TRBD1. Trimming at V came to 7 bases and at J to 2 bases, leaving 1 base not matched to a gene. The CDR3 totals 12 residues. Germline V gene lookup returns CDR1 MNHEY and CDR2 SMNVEV (reference sequence). This chain's CDR3 is CASKTGAYEQYF. The CDR3 DNA follows: TGTGCCAGCAAGACAGGGGCCTACGAGCAGTACTTC.

This chain connects TRBV12-5 to TRBJ1-2; TRBD1 might be the D (5 bases). V was trimmed by 4 bases and J by 8 bases, leaving 11 bases between them. The CDR3 contains 12 residues. The germline gives CDR1 LGHNT, CDR2 FRNRAP. CDR3 in amino acids: CASGWGSKGYTF. CDR3 DNA sequence: TGTGCTAGTGGTTGGGGCAGTAAGGGCTACACCTTC.

The chain carries TRBV5-1 and TRBJ2-3; TRBD2 is a possible D gene (5 bases). Trimming took off 3 bases at V and 10 bases at J, with 9 bases between the two ends. CDR1 SGHRS and CDR2 YFSETQ come from the germline V gene. This CDR3 has 11 residues. The CDR3 sequence is CASSSLVPQYF. In DNA, the CDR3 is TGCGCCAGCAGCTCACTAGTCCCGCAGTATTTT.

This sequence joins TRBV20-1 and TRBJ1-2; possibly TRBD1 for D (5 bases). The CDR3 is 9 amino acids. The germline V and J ends were trimmed by 3 bases and 12 bases, with 8 bases remaining between them. CDR1 is DFQATT, CDR2 SNEGSKA, per germline (reference sequence). The CDR3 here is CSASRANTF. CDR3 nucleotide sequence: TGCAGTGCTAGCAGGGCGAACACCTTC.

The chain combines TRBV28 with TRBJ1-2; TRBD1 might be the D (5 bases). Looked up from germline, CDR1 is MDHEN and CDR2 is SYDVKM. The CDR3 covers 12 residues. Trimming left V 6 bases short and J 3 bases short, with 8 bases between. The CDR3 region has the DNA TGTGCCAGCAGCGGGGGAGACTATGGCTACACCTTC. Protein sequence: CASSGGDYGYTF.

The chain links TRBV6-1 to TRBJ1-5; D remains ambiguous. The CDR3 extends over 12 amino acids. Germline V gene sequence: CDR1 MNHNS, CDR2 SASEGT. Deletions cut 5 bases from V and 3 bases from J, with 5 bases between. The CDR3 DNA reads TGTGCCAGCAGTTTATTCAATCAGCCCCAGCATTTT. Its translation: CASSLFNQPQHF.

The chain employs TRBV19 and TRBJ2-5, with unresolved D. This CDR3 has 14 residues. Germline CDR1 and CDR2: LNHDA and SQIVND (reference sequence). V shed 2 bases and J shed 3 bases, with 10 bases lying between them. This CDR3 is CASSIIETEETQYF. The CDR3 DNA reads TGTGCCAGTAGTATAATCGAAACAGAAGAGACCCAGTACTTC. Combining the CDR3 with reference TRBV19 and TRBJ2-5 gives the whole variable domain DGGITQSPKYLFRKEGQNVTLSCEQNLNHDAMYWYRQDPGQGLRLIYYSQIVNDFQKGDIAEGYSVSREKKESFPLTVTSAQKNPTAFYLCASSIIETEETQYFGPGTRLLVL.

The chain has TRBV14 and TRBJ1-1, with TRBD1 as a possible D gene (6 bases). The CDR3 contains 17 residues. The V gene's germline CDR1 is SGHDN and CDR2 FVKESK. The ends were cut back, 0 bases at V and 5 bases at J, with 19 bases in the middle. The CDR3 bases are TGTGCCAGCAGCCAAGAAGGGGGTGGAGGACGTAAAACTGAAGCTTTCTTT. Translation: CASSQEGGGGRKTEAFF.

This rearrangement joins TRBV5-1 to TRBJ2-5; 9 bases agree with TRBD2. Germline CDR1 and CDR2: SGHRS and YFSETQ. Unmatched junction bases numbered 8, after V lost 2 bases and J lost 3 bases. The CDR3 contains 16 residues. The CDR3 sequence is CASSFLPAGGEETQYF. CDR3 nucleotide sequence: TGCGCCAGCAGCTTCTTACCAGCGGGAGGAGAAGAGACCCAGTACTTC.

This chain uses TRBV2 with TRBJ1-1; a possible D gene is TRBD1 (5 bases). Germline values: CDR1 SNHLY, CDR2 FYNNEI. The CDR3 covers 13 residues. V was pared by 6 bases and J by 2 bases, with 10 bases between. The CDR3 loop is CASSNDRNTEAFF. CDR3 nucleotide sequence: TGTGCCAGCAGCAACGACAGAAACACTGAAGCTTTCTTT. The full variable domain, completed using reference TRBV2 and TRBJ1-1, is EPEVTQTPSHQVTQMGQEVILRCVPISNHLYFYWYRQILGQKVEFLVSFYNNEISEKSEIFDDQFSVERPDGSNFTLKIRSTKLEDSAMYFCASSNDRNTEAFFGQGTRLTVV.

This rearrangement joins TRBV7-3 to TRBJ1-5, with D possibly matching TRBD1 (5 bases). There are 15 residues in the CDR3. V was cut by 4 bases and J by 2 bases, with 12 bases left in between. Germline values: CDR1 SGHTA, CDR2 FQGTGA. As DNA, the CDR3 is TGTGCCAGCAGCTCCACGCGGGACGGCAATCAGCCCCAGCATTTT. Translated: CASSSTRDGNQPQHF.

The rearrangement uses TRBV4-1 and TRBJ1-1; D ambiguous. The germline CDR1 and CDR2 sequences are MGHRA and YSYEKL. This CDR3 spans 15 amino acids. V was trimmed by 2 bases and J by 1 base, leaving 11 bases between them. Here the CDR3 reads CASSQLRHPNTEAFF. CDR3 coding DNA: TGCGCCAGCAGCCAACTCCGACACCCGAACACTGAAGCTTTCTTT.

As DNA, the CDR3 is TGTGCCAGTCGGACAGGGGTTACGGAGACCCAGTACTTC. As protein: CASRTGVTETQYF. This rearrangement joins TRBV18 to TRBJ2-5; 9 nucleotides align to TRBD1. Trimming at V came to 9 bases and at J to 5 bases, leaving 7 bases not matched to a gene. This CDR3 region has 13 residues. CDR1 KGHSH and CDR2 LQKENI come from the germline V gene. Looking up the rest from reference TRBV18 and TRBJ2-5 gives the full variable domain: NAGVMQNPRHLVRRRGQEARLRCSPMKGHSHVYWYRQLPEEGLKFMVYLQKENIIDESGMPKERFSAEFPKEGPSILRIQQVVRGDSAAYFCASRTGVTETQYFGPGTRLLVL.

The rearrangement links TRBV19 to TRBJ1-1; possibly TRBD1 for D (5 bases). The CDR3 length is 14 residues. V gave up 5 bases and J gave up 1 base, with 11 bases separating them. Germline V gene sequence: CDR1 LNHDA, CDR2 SQIVND (reference sequence). CDR3 in DNA: TGTGCCAGTAGTCTACAGGTCCAGAACACTGAAGCTTTCTTT. It specifies CASSLQVQNTEAFF. Based on the CDR3 plus reference TRBV19 and TRBJ1-1, the full variable domain is DGGITQSPKYLFRKEGQNVTLSCEQNLNHDAMYWYRQDPGQGLRLIYYSQIVNDFQKGDIAEGYSVSREKKESFPLTVTSAQKNPTAFYLCASSLQVQNTEAFFGQGTRLTVV.

The V and J genes are TRBV7-2 and TRBJ1-1; D is ambiguous. V gave up 3 bases and J gave up 4 bases, with 9 bases separating them. Germline V CDR1 and CDR2: SGHTA, FQGNSA. The CDR3 totals 13 residues. CDR3 sequence (DNA): TGTGCCAGCAGCTTCCCCGGTCCCACTGAAGCTTTCTTT. It specifies CASSFPGPTEAFF.

The chain recombines TRBV7-2 with TRBJ1-2; D may be TRBD1 (5 bases). V was trimmed by 3 bases and J by 5 bases, leaving 13 bases between them. The length of the CDR3 is 14 residues. The germline V gene has CDR1 SGHTA and CDR2 FQGNSA. CDR3: CASSLRQQLYGYTF. CDR3 DNA: TGTGCCAGCAGCTTGAGACAGCAGCTTTATGGCTACACCTTC.

The chain uses TRBV30 and TRBJ2-1; 8 bases match TRBD1. V shed 3 bases, J shed 1 base, and the junction held 5 bases outside the gene matches. Germline V gives CDR1 GTSNPN, CDR2 SVGIG (reference sequence). The CDR3 runs to 15 residues. The CDR3 spells CAWRQDRESYNEQFF. As DNA, the CDR3 is TGTGCCTGGAGGCAGGACAGGGAGTCCTACAATGAGCAGTTCTTC. The whole variable domain, remainder taken from reference TRBV30 and TRBJ2-1, is SQTIHQWPATLVQPVGSPLSLECTVEGTSNPNLYWYRQAAGRGLQLLFYSVGIGQISSEVPQNLSASRPQDRQFILSSKKLLLSDSGFYLCAWRQDRESYNEQFFGPGTRLTVL.

The rearrangement uses TRBV5-1 and TRBJ2-7, with a tentative D call TRBD1 (6 bases). The CDR3 consists of 15 residues. Germline V gene lookup returns CDR1 SGHRS and CDR2 YFSETQ. The V end was cut by 0 bases, the J end by 3 bases, with 13 bases between. The CDR3 is CASSLAGALIYEQYF. The CDR3 bases are TGCGCCAGCAGCTTGGCAGGGGCGTTAATCTACGAGCAGTACTTC.

This chain links TRBV5-6 with TRBJ2-1; 8 nucleotides align to TRBD2. The J segment lost 4 bases and the V segment lost 4 bases, leaving 16 bases of the junction unmatched. Germline values: CDR1 SGHDT, CDR2 YYEEEE. This CDR3 spans 18 amino acids. CDR3 sequence reads: CASSRTRIAGLGYNEQFF. CDR3 coding DNA: TGTGCCAGCAGCCGGACTCGAATAGCGGGATTAGGGTACAATGAGCAGTTCTTC.

The J gene is TRBJ2-6, the V gene TRBV28; 12 bases line up with TRBD2. Germline V gene sequence: CDR1 MDHEN, CDR2 SYDVKM. The length of the CDR3 is 17 residues. The J segment lost 5 bases and the V segment lost 4 bases, leaving 6 bases of the junction unmatched. The CDR3 protein is CASSSSGRAGRANVLTF. For the CDR3, the DNA is TGTGCCAGCAGTTCTAGCGGGAGGGCCGGTAGGGCCAACGTCCTGACTTTC.

The chain uses TRBV30 and TRBJ2-7; a possible D gene is TRBD1 (6 bases). The CDR3 covers 15 residues. The germline V and J ends were trimmed by 0 bases and 6 bases, with 18 bases remaining between them. The germline CDR1 and CDR2 sequences are GTSNPN and SVGIG (reference sequence). CDR3 loop: CAWSVSAGEFSEQYF. The CDR3 coding sequence is TGTGCCTGGAGTGTAAGTGCAGGGGAATTTAGCGAGCAGTACTTC.

The chain recombines TRBV19 with TRBJ1-5, with 7 bases that match TRBD1. The trim removed 3 bases at V and 4 bases at J, leaving 6 bases unmatched. CDR1 is LNHDA and CDR2 is SQIVND in the germline V gene (reference sequence). The CDR3 covers 15 residues. CDR3 region: CASSISTGVNQPQHF. The CDR3 DNA reads as TGTGCCAGTAGTATTTCTACAGGGGTGAATCAGCCCCAGCATTTT.

This chain links TRBV6-1 with TRBJ2-1; TRBD2 aligns across 10 bases. The CDR3 has 15 residues. From germline, CDR1 is MNHNS and CDR2 SASEGT. Losses at the gene ends were 2 bases for V and 6 bases for J; bases not matched to a gene: 4. The CDR3 loop is CASSEKIAGGNEQFF. The CDR3 DNA follows: TGTGCCAGCAGTGAAAAAATAGCGGGAGGCAATGAGCAGTTCTTC.

This chain links TRBV6-6 with TRBJ2-7, with D perhaps TRBD1 (5 bases). Germline values: CDR1 MNHNY, CDR2 SVGAGI (reference sequence). CDR3 length equals 13 residues. The V end lost 5 bases, the J end lost 4 bases, and 12 bases lay between the germline ends. The CDR3 here is CASSGAQDYEQYF. The CDR3, as DNA: TGTGCCAGCAGTGGGGCCCAGGATTACGAGCAGTACTTC.

This rearrangement joins TRBV18 to TRBJ1-3, with TRBD1 matching 8 bases. CDR1 is KGHSH and CDR2 is LQKENI in the germline V gene. The junction had 1 base not matched to a gene; V was cut back by 3 bases and J by 0 bases. The CDR3 is 15 amino acids. CDR3 residues: CASSPQGASGNTIYF. CDR3 in DNA: TGTGCCAGCTCACCGCAGGGGGCCTCTGGAAACACCATATATTTT.

The V call is TRBV5-4, the J call TRBJ2-1, with D perhaps matching TRBD2 (5 bases). The V end was cut by 9 bases, the J end by 7 bases, with 20 bases between. The CDR3 totals 14 residues. CDR1 and CDR2 from the germline V gene are SGHNT and YYREEE (reference sequence). CDR3 residues: CATGPPIGLNEQFF. DNA of the CDR3: TGTGCCACAGGACCCCCGATAGGACTTAATGAGCAGTTCTTC.

The chain has TRBV30 and TRBJ2-3, with a tentative D call TRBD2 (6 bases). This CDR3 is 16 amino acids long. V dropped 1 base and J dropped 11 bases, with 25 bases sitting between them. Germline CDR1 GTSNPN, CDR2 SVGIG (reference sequence). In DNA form, the CDR3 reads TGTGCCTGGAGTGGGGCGGGGTTCGGCTGGGGGTTGGGGCAGTATTTT. It specifies CAWSGAGFGWGLGQYF.

The rearrangement joins TRBV29-1 to TRBJ2-5; D not resolved. Germline V CDR1 and CDR2: SQVTM, ANQGSEA. V dropped 8 bases and J dropped 5 bases, with 12 bases sitting between them. CDR3 size: 11 residues. CDR3 loop: CSSRSAETQYF. The DNA of the CDR3 is TGCAGCTCGCGAAGCGCGGAGACCCAGTACTTC.

The chain couples TRBV30 to TRBJ2-4, with D perhaps TRBD1 (6 bases). V was cut by 2 bases and J by 0 bases, with 14 bases left in between. The CDR3 runs to 16 residues. Per the germline V gene, CDR1 is GTSNPN and CDR2 is SVGIG (reference sequence). The CDR3 region is CAWSKQGELAKNIQYF. The CDR3 region has the DNA TGTGCCTGGAGTAAACAGGGAGAGTTAGCCAAAAACATTCAGTACTTC. The full variable domain, in which reference TRBV30 and TRBJ2-4 provide the parts outside the CDR3, is SQTIHQWPATLVQPVGSPLSLECTVEGTSNPNLYWYRQAAGRGLQLLFYSVGIGQISSEVPQNLSASRPQDRQFILSSKKLLLSDSGFYLCAWSKQGELAKNIQYFGAGTRLSVL.